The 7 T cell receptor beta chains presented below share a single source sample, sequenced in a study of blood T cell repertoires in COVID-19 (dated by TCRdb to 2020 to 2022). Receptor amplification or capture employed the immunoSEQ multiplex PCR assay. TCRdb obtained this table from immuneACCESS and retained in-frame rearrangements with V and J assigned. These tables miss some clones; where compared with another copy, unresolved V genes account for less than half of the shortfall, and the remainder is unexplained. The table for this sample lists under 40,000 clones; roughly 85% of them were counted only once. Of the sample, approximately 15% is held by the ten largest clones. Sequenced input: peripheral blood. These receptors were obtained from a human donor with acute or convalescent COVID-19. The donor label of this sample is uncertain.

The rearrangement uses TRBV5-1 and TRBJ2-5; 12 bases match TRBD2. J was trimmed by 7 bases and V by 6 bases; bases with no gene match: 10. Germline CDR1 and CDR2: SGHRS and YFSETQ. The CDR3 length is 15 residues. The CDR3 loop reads CASTKLAGGVGTQYF. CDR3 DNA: TGCGCCAGCACCAAACTAGCGGGGGGAGTGGGGACCCAGTACTTC.

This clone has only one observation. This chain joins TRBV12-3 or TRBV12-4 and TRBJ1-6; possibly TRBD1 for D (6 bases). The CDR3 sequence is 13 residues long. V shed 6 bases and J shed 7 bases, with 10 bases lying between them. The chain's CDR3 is CASSSTGNSPLHF. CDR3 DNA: TGTGCCAGCAGCTCTACAGGGAATTCACCCCTCCACTTT.

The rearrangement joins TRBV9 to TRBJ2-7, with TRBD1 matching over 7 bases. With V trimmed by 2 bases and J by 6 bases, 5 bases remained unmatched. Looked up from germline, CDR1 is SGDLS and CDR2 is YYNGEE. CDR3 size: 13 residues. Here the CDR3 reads CASSVANRGEQYF. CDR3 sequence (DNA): TGTGCCAGCAGCGTGGCGAACAGGGGCGAGCAGTACTTC. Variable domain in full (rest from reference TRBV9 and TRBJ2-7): DSGVTQTPKHLITATGQRVTLRCSPRSGDLSVYWYQQSLDQGLQFLIQYYNGEERAKGNILERFSAQQFPDLHSELNLSSLELGDSALYFCASSVANRGEQYFGPGTRLTVT.

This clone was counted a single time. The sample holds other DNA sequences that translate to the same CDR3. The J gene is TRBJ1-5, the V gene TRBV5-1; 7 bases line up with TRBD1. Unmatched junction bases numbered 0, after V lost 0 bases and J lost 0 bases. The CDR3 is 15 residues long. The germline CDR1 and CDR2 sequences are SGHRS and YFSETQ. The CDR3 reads CASSLAGGSNQPQHF. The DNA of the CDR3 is TGCGCCAGCAGCTTGGCAGGGGGTAGCAATCAGCCCCAGCATTTT. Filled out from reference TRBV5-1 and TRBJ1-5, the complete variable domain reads KAGVTQTPRYLIKTRGQQVTLSCSPISGHRSVSWYQQTPGQGLQFLFEYFSETQRNKGNFPGRFSGRQFSNSRSEMNVSTLELGDSALYLCASSLAGGSNQPQHFGDGTRLSIL.

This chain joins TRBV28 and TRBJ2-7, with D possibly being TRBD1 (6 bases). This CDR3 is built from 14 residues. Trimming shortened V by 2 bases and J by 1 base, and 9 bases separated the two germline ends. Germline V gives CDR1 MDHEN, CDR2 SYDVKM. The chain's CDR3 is CASSLKGVSYEQYF. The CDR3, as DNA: TGTGCCAGCAGTTTAAAGGGGGTATCCTACGAGCAGTACTTC.

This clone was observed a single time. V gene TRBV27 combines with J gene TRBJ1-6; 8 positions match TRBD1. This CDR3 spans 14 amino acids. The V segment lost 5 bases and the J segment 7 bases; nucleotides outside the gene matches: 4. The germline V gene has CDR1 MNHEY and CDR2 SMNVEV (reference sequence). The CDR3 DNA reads TGTGCCAGCAGTAAATGGGACAGGAATTCACCCCTCCACTTT. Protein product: CASSKWDRNSPLHF.

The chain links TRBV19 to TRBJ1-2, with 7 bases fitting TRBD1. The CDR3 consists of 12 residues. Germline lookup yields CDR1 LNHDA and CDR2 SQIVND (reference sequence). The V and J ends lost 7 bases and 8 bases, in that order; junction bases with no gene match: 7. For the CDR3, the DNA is TGTGCCAGTACCCTACAGGGGAACGGCTACACCTTC. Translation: CASTLQGNGYTF.